This TCR beta chain appears in the sequencing data of a study of blood T cell repertoires in COVID-19. Study as a whole: All recovered Cohort 3 donors got two negative PCRs, got clearance, or saw symptom resolution. Sites across the United States, Italy and Spain contributed samples from acute and convalescent COVID-19. T cells, B-cell-depleted T cells, or PBMCs supplied cDNA or gDNA.

In the source study's methods: From reference gene primer amplification, estimates of nucleated cell counts were derived. Repertoires were generated with immunoSEQ multiplex PCR, while TCRdb's copy carries only in-frame clones and drops some. V, J and clone size are those of that table, while D and trimming were read from the DNA. This table has some 180,000 clones, roughly nine tenths appearing once. Source material: PBMCs or T cells enriched from blood (not recorded which). The TCR sequence derives from a woman in her thirties or forties in a cohort exposed to, infected with or recovered from COVID-19 (not recorded which).

The CDR3 sequence is CASKGAWGRPKTF. CDR3 sequence (DNA): TGTGCCAGCAAGGGGGCCTGGGGCAGACCAAAGACTTTC. The chain uses TRBV11-3 and TRBJ2-6, with 7 bases lining up with TRBD1. The CDR3 sequence is 13 residues long. After removal of 7 bases from V and 18 bases from J, the junction contained 15 bases not matched to a gene. Germline CDR1 is SGHNT and CDR2 is YENEEA. Full variable domain (remainder filled in from reference TRBV11-3 and TRBJ2-6): EAGVVQSPRYKIIEKKQPVAFWCNPISGHNTLYWYLQNLGQGPELLIRYENEEAVDDSQLPKDRFSAERLKGVDSTLKIQPAELGDSAVYLCASKGAWGRPKTFGAGSRLTVL.